This T cell receptor beta chain was identified in a study of shared clonotypes between healthy human individuals. Overall study: Those who served as donors were a couple of women and a few men between the ages of 18 and 49. Whole-study results and caveats: The rarefaction results pointed to incomplete sorted-subset sequencing despite large depth.

CD45RO-negative, CCR7-selected cells formed the naive CD8 fraction, which excluded terminally differentiated effector memory CD45RA+ cells. The data were produced by immunoSEQ multiplex PCR, yet TCRdb's version contains in-frame clones alone and is incomplete. This sample yields around 2,100,000 clones, of which about 95% are seen a single time; 1.2% belongs to the top ten. This clone was counted between two and nine times. No antigen is known for it. V was pared by 10 bases and J by 3 bases, with 11 bases of the junction left unmatched. CDR1 is ENHRY, CDR2 SYGVKD, per germline. This CDR3 is built from 15 residues.

Sequenced: naive CD8+ T cells sorted from blood. This chain joins TRBV10-3 and TRBJ1-2; 10 bases agree with TRBD1. The TCR originated in a man between 18 and 29 years old in good health. The CDR3 DNA reads TGTGCCACCCAACCCGGGACAGGGGAAGACTATGGCTACACCTTC. Amino acid sequence: CATQPGTGEDYGYTF.